Reported below is one T cell receptor (beta chain). Its antigen is currently unknown. The data stem from a study of vaccination and CD4 T cells after COVID-19. For the study at large: Investigators took post-vaccine samples a median roughly 73 days after dose two, within a range of 14 to 241. Regarding the study as a whole: Median SARS-CoV-2-reactive clonotypes rose from roughly 22 to 38, not significantly.

The CDR3 loop spans 15 amino acids. From germline, CDR1 is SEHNR and CDR2 FQNEAQ (reference sequence). V lost 0 bases to trimming and J lost 9 bases, with 17 bases between them. The sample's treatment: roughly 10-day PBMC culture with coronavirus spike peptide pools or control peptides (ViraFEST assay). First, ViraFEST expanded antigen-specific T cells with peptide pools, and next it sequenced the TCRs. The Oncomine TCR Beta short-read assay generated sequence data from the DNA of cultured CD4+ T cells. TCRdb recomputed calls from the PCR reads with MiXCR, one row per CDR3 protein. Seen here are around 15,000 distinct CDR3 sequences, roughly 74% observed once, and the top ten hold 8% to 10%.

J is TRBJ1-2 and V is TRBV7-9; D remains unclear. Material: CD4+ T cells from blood, cultured in vitro, obtained after SARS-CoV-2 vaccination. This TCR came from a human donor who received a COVID-19 vaccine. The CDR3 here is CASSLAAPGYASYTF. The CDR3 DNA sequence: TGTGCCAGCAGCTTAGCGGCGCCGGGGTATGCAAGCTACACCTTC.